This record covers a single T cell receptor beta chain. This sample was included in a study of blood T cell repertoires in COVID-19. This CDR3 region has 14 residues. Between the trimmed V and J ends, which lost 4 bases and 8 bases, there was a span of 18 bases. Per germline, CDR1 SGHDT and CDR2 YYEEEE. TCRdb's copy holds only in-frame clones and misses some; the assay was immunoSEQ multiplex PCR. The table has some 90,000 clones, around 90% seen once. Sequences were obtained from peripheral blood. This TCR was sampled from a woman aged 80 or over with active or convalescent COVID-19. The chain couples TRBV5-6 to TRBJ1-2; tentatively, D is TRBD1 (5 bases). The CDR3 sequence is CASSLLVGAPGYTF. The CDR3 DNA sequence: TGTGCCAGCAGCCTACTGGTTGGGGCTCCGGGCTACACCTTC. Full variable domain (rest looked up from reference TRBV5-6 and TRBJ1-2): DAGVTQSPTHLIKTRGQQVTLRCSPKSGHDTVSWYQQALGQGPQFIFQYYEEEERQRGNFPDRFSGHQFPNYSSELNVNALLLGDSALYLCASSLLVGAPGYTFGSGTRLTVV.